This T cell receptor beta chain was sequenced during a study of metastatic and nonmetastatic thyroid tumors. Study-level findings and limits: Within blood and tumor, benign nodules reportedly had significantly lower TCR beta diversity than malignant thyroid tumors did.

TCRdb re-called the PCR reads through MiXCR. The profile shows more than 2,500 clones, more than 30% of them singletons. CDR1 SGDLS and CDR2 YYNGEE come from the germline V gene. The V gene lost 3 bases and the J gene lost 4 bases, with 22 bases spanning the gap. There are 18 residues in the CDR3. Ahead of thyroid surgery, no patient had received treatment of any kind. As concerns this clone: The antigen remains undetermined.

This clonotype originated in a female donor with papillary thyroid cancer or a benign thyroid nodule (not recorded which). Some clones in this sample may be carry-over from other donors' samples. Sequencing input: tumor tissue. This chain links TRBV9 with TRBJ1-4, with D possibly matching TRBD1 (6 bases). The CDR3 here is CASSASPLMDSNNEKLFF. CDR3 coding DNA: TGTGCCAGCAGCGCTTCGCCCCTCATGGACAGCAATAATGAAAAACTGTTTTTT. The variable domain in full, completed from reference TRBV9 and TRBJ1-4, reads DSGVTQTPKHLITATGQRVTLRCSPRSGDLSVYWYQQSLDQGLQFLIQYYNGEERAKGNILERFSAQQFPDLHSELNLSSLELGDSALYFCASSASPLMDSNNEKLFFGSGTQLSVL.